These T cell receptor beta chains were read from a single sample in a study of vaccination effects on CD4 cells after COVID-19. Produced via immunoSEQ multiplex PCR; TCRdb's table is partial and in-frame only. The sample includes roughly 56,000 clones, 60% to 85% of them seen just once. Their antigen targets remain unknown. Material: CD4+ T cells from PBMCs cultured without peptide, obtained before COVID-19 vaccination. These receptors were taken from a human donor who received a COVID-19 vaccine. Each CDR3 is given with its conserved first and last residue. A D gene is named only where the DNA matches it firmly. The listing skips clone size in some rows; elsewhere it reads once, few, many or a size class.

>NA|NA|TRBJ1-5|14|TRBV28
CASSLSRTLVAQHF
TGTGCCAGCAGTTTAAGCAGAACTTTGGTGGCCCAGCATTTT
>NA|TRBD1|TRBJ2-1|15|TRBV14
CASSRDRLIHNEQFF
TGTGCCAGCAGTCGGGACAGATTGATTCACAATGAGCAGTTCTTC
>NA|TRBD2|TRBJ2-3|16|TRBV5-1
CASSLLAGDSTDTQYF
TGCGCCAGCAGCTTACTAGCGGGGGATAGCACAGATACGCAGTATTTT
>NA|NA|TRBJ1-5|15|TRBV10-1
CASSPDSYSNQPQHF
TGCGCCAGCAGTCCCGACAGTTATAGCAATCAGCCCCAGCATTTT
>NA|TRBD1|TRBJ1-3|14|TRBV9
CASSGGTAGNTIYF
TGTGCCAGCAGCGGGGGGACAGCGGGAAACACCATATATTTT
>NA|TRBD1|TRBJ1-1|15|TRBV2
CASSEVGQGATEAFF
TGTGCCAGCAGTGAAGTGGGACAGGGGGCGACTGAAGCTTTCTTT
>NA|NA|TRBJ2-2|17|TRBV7-3
CASSLTSGLRDTGELFF
TGTGCCAGCAGCTTAACGTCGGGGTTACGAGACACCGGGGAGCTGTTTTTT
>NA|TRBD2|TRBJ2-5|16|TRBV5-1
CASSAQGGGSQETQYF
TGCGCCAGCAGCGCCCAAGGCGGGGGATCCCAAGAGACCCAGTACTTC
>NA|NA|TRBJ2-2|14|TRBV2
CASSPNGGTGELFF
TGTGCCAGCAGCCCAAACGGGGGCACCGGGGAGCTGTTTTTT
>NA|TRBD1|TRBJ1-1|17|TRBV5-6
CASSLPTGRGVNTEAFF
TGTGCCAGCAGCTTGCCGACAGGGAGGGGTGTGAACACTGAAGCTTTCTTT
>NA|NA|TRBJ2-1|13|TRBV18
CASSPRVYNEQFF
TGTGCCAGCTCACCACGAGTTTACAATGAGCAGTTCTTC
>NA|TRBD1|TRBJ1-4|16|TRBV5-1
CASSSGQGGSNEKLFF
TGCGCCAGCAGCTCGGGACAGGGAGGTTCTAATGAAAAACTGTTTTTT
>NA|NA|TRBJ2-1|15|TRBV7-2
CASSLDRVGFDEQFF
TGTGCCAGCAGCTTAGACAGGGTGGGTTTTGATGAGCAGTTCTTC
>NA|NA|TRBJ2-5|14|TRBV7-2
CASSLVPGPETQYF
TGTGCCAGCAGCTTAGTCCCGGGACCAGAGACCCAGTACTTC
>NA|NA|TRBJ1-1|12|TRBV30
CAWSVRDGEAFF
TGTGCCTGGAGTGTCAGGGACGGTGAAGCTTTCTTT
>NA|NA|TRBJ1-1|14|TRBV6-6
CASSPISMNTEAFF
TGTGCCAGCAGCCCAATCTCGATGAACACTGAAGCTTTCTTT
>NA|NA|TRBJ1-5|15|TRBV18
CASSRGPDSNQPQHF
TGTGCCAGCTCACGAGGACCGGATAGCAATCAGCCCCAGCATTTT
>NA|NA|TRBJ2-5|15|TRBV28
CASSLGVMTRETQYF
TGTGCCAGCAGCCTCGGGGTAATGACTAGGGAGACCCAGTACTTC
>NA|NA|TRBJ1-3|14|TRBV6-1
CASREDISGNTIYF
TGTGCCAGCAGAGAGGACATCTCTGGAAACACCATATATTTT
>NA|TRBD1|TRBJ1-2|13|TRBV7-3
CASANTGEDGYTF
TGTGCCAGCGCCAATACAGGGGAAGATGGCTACACCTTC
>once|NA|TRBJ2-2|13|TRBV19
CASTSKNTGELFF
TGTGCCAGTACCTCTAAGAACACCGGGGAGCTGTTTTTT
>NA|TRBD1|TRBJ1-2|16|TRBV18
CASSLYDREVSRGYTF
TGTGCCAGCTCCCTATATGACAGGGAAGTATCGAGGGGCTACACCTTC
>NA|NA|TRBJ2-1|14|TRBV7-3
CASSSTLSYNEQFF
TGTGCCAGCAGCTCGACACTCTCCTACAATGAGCAGTTCTTC
>NA|TRBD1|TRBJ1-2|13|TRBV6-5
CASSSTGPHGYTF
TGTGCCAGCAGTTCGACAGGGCCCCATGGCTACACCTTC
>NA|NA|TRBJ1-5|22|TRBV3-1/TRBV3-2
CASSQGNINRETRLDSNQPQHF
TGTGCCAGCAGCCAAGGGAATATAAACCGGGAGACTCGCCTAGATAGCAATCAGCCCCAGCATTTT
>NA|TRBD1|TRBJ1-2|19|TRBV4-1
CASSLGRATGDLIVYGYTF
TGCGCCAGCAGCCTCGGTAGGGCGACAGGGGACCTAATAGTCTATGGCTACACCTTC
>NA|NA|TRBJ1-2|14|TRBV30
CAWSTGTLSYGYTF
TGTGCCTGGAGTACAGGAACCTTAAGCTATGGCTACACCTTC
>NA|NA|TRBJ1-2|14|TRBV6-6
CASSGKQGMGGYTF
TGTGCCAGCAGTGGAAAGCAGGGGATGGGTGGCTACACCTTC
>once|NA|TRBJ1-6|14|TRBV10-2
CASSEPAEGSPLHF
TGCGCCAGCAGTGAGCCCGCCGAGGGTTCACCCCTCCACTTT
>NA|NA|TRBJ1-5|12|TRBV30
CAWSRTDQPQHF
TGTGCCTGGAGTCGTACCGATCAGCCCCAGCATTTT
>NA|NA|TRBJ2-5|19|TRBV5-1
CASSLQWSGTGVVKETQYF
TGCGCCAGCAGCTTGCAATGGTCGGGGACGGGGGTCGTAAAAGAGACCCAGTACTTC
>NA|NA|TRBJ2-2|11|TRBV10-3
CAISGAGELFF
TGTGCCATCAGTGGGGCCGGGGAGCTGTTTTTT
>NA|NA|TRBJ1-2|14|TRBV5-5
CASSFRNAGYGYTF
TGTGCCAGCAGCTTCAGGAACGCTGGCTATGGCTACACCTTC
>NA|NA|TRBJ2-6|15|TRBV27
CASSSLDAGANVLTF
TGTGCCAGCAGTTCCTTGGATGCTGGGGCCAACGTCCTGACTTTC
>NA|NA|TRBJ1-1|13|TRBV18
CASSFQGFAEAFF
TGTGCCAGCTCTTTTCAGGGATTTGCTGAAGCTTTCTTT
>NA|TRBD2|TRBJ2-5|14|TRBV6-5
CASSLGLAAETQYF
TGTGCCAGCAGCCTGGGACTAGCGGCGGAGACCCAGTACTTC
>NA|TRBD2|TRBJ2-1|14|TRBV6-5
CASSYKRGVGEQFF
TGTGCCAGCAGTTATAAGCGGGGGGTCGGCGAGCAGTTCTTC